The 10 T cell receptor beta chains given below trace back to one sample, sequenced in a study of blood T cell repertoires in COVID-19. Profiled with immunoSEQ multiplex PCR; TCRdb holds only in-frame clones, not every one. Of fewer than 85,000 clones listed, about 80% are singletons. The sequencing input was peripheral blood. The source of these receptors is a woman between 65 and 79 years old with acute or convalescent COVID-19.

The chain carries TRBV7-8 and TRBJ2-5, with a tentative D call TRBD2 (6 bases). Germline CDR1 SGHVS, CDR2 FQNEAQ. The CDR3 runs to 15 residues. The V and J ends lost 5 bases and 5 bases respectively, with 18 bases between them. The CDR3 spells CASSELMGGRETQYF. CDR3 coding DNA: TGTGCCAGCAGCGAACTTATGGGGGGAAGGGAGACCCAGTACTTC.

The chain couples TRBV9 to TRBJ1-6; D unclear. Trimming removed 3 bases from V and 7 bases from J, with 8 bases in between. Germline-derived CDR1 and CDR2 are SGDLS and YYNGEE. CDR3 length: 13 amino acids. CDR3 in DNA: TGTGCCAGCAGCGGCGGGGAGAATTCACCCCTCCACTTT. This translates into CASSGGENSPLHF.

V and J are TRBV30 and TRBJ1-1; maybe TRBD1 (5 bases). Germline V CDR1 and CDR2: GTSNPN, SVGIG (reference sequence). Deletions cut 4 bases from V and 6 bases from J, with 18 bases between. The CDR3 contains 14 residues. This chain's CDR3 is CAWKEDNQRAEAFF. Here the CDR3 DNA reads TGTGCCTGGAAAGAGGACAATCAACGAGCTGAAGCTTTCTTT.

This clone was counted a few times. For the CDR3, the DNA is TGTGCCACCAGTGATCCCTTGGAGGAAAAACTGTTTTTT. It codes for CATSDPLEEKLFF. The chain is built from TRBV24-1 and TRBJ1-4, with no clear D. Per germline, CDR1 KGHDR and CDR2 SFDVKD. There are 13 residues in the CDR3. Trimming took off 3 bases at V and 8 bases at J, with 9 bases between the two ends.

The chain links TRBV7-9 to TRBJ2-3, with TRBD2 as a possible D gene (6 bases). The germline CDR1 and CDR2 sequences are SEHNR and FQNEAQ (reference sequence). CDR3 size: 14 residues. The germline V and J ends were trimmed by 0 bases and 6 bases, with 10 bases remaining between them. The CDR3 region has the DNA TGTGCCAGCAGCTTAGCGGGAGGTGGGGATACGCAGTATTTT. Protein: CASSLAGGGDTQYF. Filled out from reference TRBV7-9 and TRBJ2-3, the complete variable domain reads DTGVSQNPRHKITKRGQNVTFRCDPISEHNRLYWYRQTLGQGPEFLTYFQNEAQLEKSRLLSDRFSAERPKGSFSTLEIQRTEQGDSAMYLCASSLAGGGDTQYFGPGTRLTVL.

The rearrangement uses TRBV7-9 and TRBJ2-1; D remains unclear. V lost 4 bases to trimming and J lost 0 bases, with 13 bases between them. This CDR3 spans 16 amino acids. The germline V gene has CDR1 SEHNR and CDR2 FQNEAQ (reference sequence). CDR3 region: CASSSLTQSSYNEQFF. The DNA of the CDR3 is TGTGCCAGCAGCTCGTTGACACAGAGCTCCTACAATGAGCAGTTCTTC.

CDR3 residues: CASSPRTSGTEQFF. The CDR3, as DNA: TGTGCCAGCAGCCCCCGGACTAGCGGGACTGAGCAGTTCTTC. The chain employs TRBV7-3 and TRBJ2-1; 12 nucleotides agree with TRBD2. In germline, CDR1 is SGHTA, CDR2 FQGTGA. The CDR3 loop spans 14 amino acids. With V trimmed by 5 bases and J by 9 bases, 5 bases remained unmatched. Filled out from reference TRBV7-3 and TRBJ2-1, the complete variable domain reads GAGVSQTPSNKVTEKGKYVELRCDPISGHTALYWYRQSLGQGPEFLIYFQGTGAADDSGLPNDRFFAVRPEGSVSTLKIQRTERGDSAVYLCASSPRTSGTEQFFGPGTRLTVL.

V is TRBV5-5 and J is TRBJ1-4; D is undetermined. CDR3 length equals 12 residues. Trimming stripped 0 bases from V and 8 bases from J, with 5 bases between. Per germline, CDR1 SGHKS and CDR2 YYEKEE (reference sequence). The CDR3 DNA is TGTGCCAGCAGCTTGGCGGGGGAAAAACTGTTTTTT. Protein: CASSLAGEKLFF.

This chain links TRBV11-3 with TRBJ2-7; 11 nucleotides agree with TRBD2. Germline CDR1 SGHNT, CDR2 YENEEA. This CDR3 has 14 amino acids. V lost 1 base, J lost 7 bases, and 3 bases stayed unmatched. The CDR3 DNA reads TGTGCCAGCAGCTTAGGGGGGACTAGCGGTGAGCAGTACTTC. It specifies CASSLGGTSGEQYF.

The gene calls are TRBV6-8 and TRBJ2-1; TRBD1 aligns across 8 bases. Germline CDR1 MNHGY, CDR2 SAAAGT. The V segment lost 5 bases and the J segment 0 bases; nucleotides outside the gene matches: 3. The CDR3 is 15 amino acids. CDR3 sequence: CASSPGQVSYNEQFF. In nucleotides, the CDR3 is TGTGCCAGCAGTCCGGGACAGGTCTCCTACAATGAGCAGTTCTTC.